The present entry profiles one TCR beta chain with its context. Antigen: not known. Deletions cut 7 bases from V and 9 bases from J, with 15 bases between. CDR1 SQVTM and CDR2 ANQGSEA come from the germline V gene. CDR3 size: 11 residues. The method was immunoSEQ multiplex PCR; TCRdb's version includes in-frame clones alone and lacks a portion of them. The table has around 12,000 clones, about four fifths seen once. Stimulus-free culture yielded autoproliferating CFSE-dim and non-proliferating CFSE-high T cells, each sequenced separately. Cultures began with about 45 million CFSE-labeled PBMCs, unstimulated for 6 to 7 days, with replicate wells pooled. The sample belongs to a study of memory B cells and T cells in multiple sclerosis.

The TCR was taken from a human donor with multiple sclerosis. V usage is TRBV29-1 and J usage is TRBJ1-1, with TRBD1 as a possible D gene (6 bases). The specimen was PBMCs from blood kept in culture. The CDR3 bases are TGCAGCGGCCGGGACACGGATAAAGCTTTCTTT. It encodes CSGRDTDKAFF.